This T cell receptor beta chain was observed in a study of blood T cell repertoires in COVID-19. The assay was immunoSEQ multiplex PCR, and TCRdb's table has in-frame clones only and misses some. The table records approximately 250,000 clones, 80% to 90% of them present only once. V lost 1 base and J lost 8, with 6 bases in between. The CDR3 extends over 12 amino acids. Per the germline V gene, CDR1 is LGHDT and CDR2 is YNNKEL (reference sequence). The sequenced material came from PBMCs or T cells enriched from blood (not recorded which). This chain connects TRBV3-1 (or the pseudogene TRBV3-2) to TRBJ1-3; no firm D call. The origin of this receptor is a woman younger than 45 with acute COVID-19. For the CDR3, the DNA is TGTGCCAGCAGCCAAGTAACAGACACCATATATTTT. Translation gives CASSQVTDTIYF.